The rows below give T cell receptor beta chains drawn from one sample of a study of T-cell reconstitution after alpha-beta-depleted transplantation in children. TCRdb passed the PCR reads through MiXCR, listing each CDR3 protein once. The data contain about 370,000 distinct CDR3 sequences, about a fifth of them seen just once; the ten biggest clones take up 3.5% to 4%. The sequences come from PBMCs from the stem cell graft donor, collected from the stem cell graft. Receptor source: a human donor who donated a stem cell graft to a child with acute myeloid leukemia. Each CDR3 is given with its conserved first and last residue. A D gene is named only where the DNA matches it firmly. Clone size is shown for a subset of rows, as once, few, many or a class of expanded clone.

j_call cdr3_length d_call v_call clone_size cdr3_aa cdr3_nt
TRBJ1-6 13 - TRBV10-3 few CAISGTVNSPLHF TGTGCCATCAGTGGGACAGTTAATTCACCCCTCCACTTT
TRBJ1-6 14 - TRBV9 few CASTLGDKNSPLHF TGTGCCAGCACCCTGGGGGACAAGAATTCACCCCTCCACTTT
TRBJ1-5 14 - TRBV20-1 many CSAGGRGGNQPQHF TGCAGTGCTGGTGGAAGGGGAGGCAATCAGCCCCAGCATTTT
TRBJ2-5 15 TRBD1 TRBV12-3/TRBV12-4 few CASSPGTVFEETQYF TGTGCCAGCAGTCCAGGGACAGTTTTTGAGGAGACCCAGTACTTC
TRBJ2-4 12 - TRBV25-1 - CASSGAENIQYF TGTGCCAGCAGTGGGGCCGAAAACATTCAGTACTTC
TRBJ2-7 15 - TRBV9 few CASSEEGTDYYEQYF TGTGCCAGCAGCGAAGAGGGGACGGACTACTACGAGCAGTACTTC
TRBJ2-3 15 - TRBV7-2 many CASSLAYGVTDTQYF TGTGCCAGCAGCTTAGCTTACGGGGTCACAGATACGCAGTATTTT
TRBJ1-1 13 - TRBV6-5 few CASRRGGPTEAFF TGTGCCAGCCGGAGGGGCGGTCCGACTGAAGCTTTCTTT
TRBJ2-1 14 - TRBV7-9 - CASSSGGSVGEQFF TGTGCCAGCAGCTCCGGGGGAAGCGTTGGTGAGCAGTTCTTC
TRBJ2-3 14 TRBD2 TRBV5-1 - CASSDGLAADTQYF TGCGCCAGCAGCGACGGACTAGCGGCAGATACGCAGTATTTT
TRBJ1-1 16 TRBD1 TRBV5-1 few CASSLSGTGVGTEAFF TGCGCCAGCAGCTTGAGTGGGACAGGGGTGGGCACTGAAGCTTTCTTT
TRBJ2-3 16 - TRBV18 - CASSPSAIGHTDTQYF TGTGCCAGCTCACCGTCAGCGATCGGTCATACAGATACGCAGTATTTT
TRBJ2-1 16 TRBD2 TRBV4-1 - CASSQVGREVYNEQFF TGCGCCAGCAGCCAAGTTGGGCGGGAGGTCTACAATGAGCAGTTCTTC
TRBJ2-1 15 - TRBV7-2 once CASSVGGIRTNEQFF TGTGCCAGCAGCGTGGGCGGAATAAGGACCAATGAGCAGTTCTTC
TRBJ2-3 14 - TRBV24-1 few CATTRGPSTDTQYF TGTGCCACCACCAGAGGTCCAAGCACAGATACGCAGTATTTT
TRBJ1-4 16 - TRBV5-1 once CASTLDRPTTNEKLFF TGCGCCAGCACCCTCGACAGACCAACAACTAATGAAAAACTGTTTTTT
TRBJ1-2 16 TRBD1 TRBV10-3 - CASSWDRGPGNYGYTF TGTGCCTCCTCTTGGGACAGGGGGCCGGGTAACTATGGCTACACCTTC
TRBJ2-7 16 TRBD2 TRBV20-1 few CSARDPSGSQFYEQYF TGCAGTGCTAGAGATCCGAGCGGGAGCCAGTTCTACGAGCAGTACTTC
TRBJ2-1 15 TRBD2 TRBV29-1 - CSVEEPSGSFREQFF TGCAGCGTTGAAGAACCTAGCGGGAGCTTCCGGGAGCAGTTCTTC
TRBJ2-7 12 - TRBV10-1 few CASSESGYEQYF TGCGCCAGCAGTGAGTCGGGTTACGAGCAGTACTTC